This T cell receptor beta chain was obtained from a study of shared clonotypes between healthy human individuals. Profiling relied on immunoSEQ multiplex PCR, and the TCRdb table lists in-frame clones only, not all of them. The repertoire holds about 820,000 clones, with 80% to 95% as singletons. CD8 cells classed as naive were CD45RO-negative and positively selected for CCR7, excluding terminally differentiated effector memory CD45RA+ cells. This CDR3 has 16 amino acids. Germline CDR1 is SGHAT and CDR2 is FQNNGV. V lost 0 bases and J 0 bases, leaving 12 bases between the germline ends. The sequence came from a man aged 25 to 45 in good health. Sample: naive CD8+ T cells sorted from blood. The chain links TRBV11-2 to TRBJ2-7, with a possible D match to TRBD1 (6 bases). This CDR3 reads CASSLDLGQSSYEQYF. DNA of the CDR3: TGTGCCAGCAGCTTAGATTTAGGACAGAGCTCCTACGAGCAGTACTTC.